The sequence of this TCR beta chain was determined in a study of blood T cells in healthy people across ages. Total RNA was extracted at no less than 5 micrograms per sample. CDR3 length: 15 amino acids. CDR1 and CDR2 (germline): MDHEN, SYDVKM. V shed 7 bases and J shed 3 bases, with 17 bases lying between them. Using a J-beta primer mix together with a sample-barcoded 5' primer, a second PCR was run for roughly 7 to 11 cycles. With 12 random nucleotides, a template-switch adaptor tagged each individual cDNA molecule. Each CDR3 protein gets one entry after TCRdb re-called the 5' RACE reads with MiXCR. Here the sample spans about 580,000 distinct CDR3 sequences, more than 45% being singletons.

Source material: blood. The rearrangement joins TRBV28 to TRBJ2-3; either TRBD1 or TRBD2 may fit D (5 bases each). The clonotype was recovered from an elderly man in good health. CDR3 sequence (DNA): TGTGCCAGCACCAGAAAAGGGACCCCGACAGATACGCAGTATTTT. It specifies CASTRKGTPTDTQYF.